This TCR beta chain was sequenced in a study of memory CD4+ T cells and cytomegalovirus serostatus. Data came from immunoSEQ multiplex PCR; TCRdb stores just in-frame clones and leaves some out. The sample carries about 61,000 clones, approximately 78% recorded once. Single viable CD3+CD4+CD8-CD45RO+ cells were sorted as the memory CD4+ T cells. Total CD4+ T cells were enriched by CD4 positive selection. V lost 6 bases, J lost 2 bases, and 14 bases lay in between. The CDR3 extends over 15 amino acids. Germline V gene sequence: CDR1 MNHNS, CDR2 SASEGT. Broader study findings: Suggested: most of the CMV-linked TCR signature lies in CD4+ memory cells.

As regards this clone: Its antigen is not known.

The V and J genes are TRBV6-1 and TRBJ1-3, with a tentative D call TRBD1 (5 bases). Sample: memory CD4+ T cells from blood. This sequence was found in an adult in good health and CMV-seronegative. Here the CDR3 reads CASSGEWGTGNTIYF. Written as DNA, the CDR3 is TGTGCCAGCAGCGGGGAGTGGGGCACTGGAAACACCATATATTTT.